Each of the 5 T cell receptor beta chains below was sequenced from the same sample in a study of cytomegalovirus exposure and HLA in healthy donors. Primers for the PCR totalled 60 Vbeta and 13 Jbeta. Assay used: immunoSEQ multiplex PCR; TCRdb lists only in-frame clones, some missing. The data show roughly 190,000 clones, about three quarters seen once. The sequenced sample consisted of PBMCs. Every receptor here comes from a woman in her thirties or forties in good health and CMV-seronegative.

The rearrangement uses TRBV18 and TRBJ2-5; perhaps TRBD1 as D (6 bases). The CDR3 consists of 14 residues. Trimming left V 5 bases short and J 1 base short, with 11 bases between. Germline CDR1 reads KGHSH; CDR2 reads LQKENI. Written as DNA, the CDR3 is TGTGCCAGCTCATATACAGGGACCCAAGAGACCCAGTACTTC. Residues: CASSYTGTQETQYF.

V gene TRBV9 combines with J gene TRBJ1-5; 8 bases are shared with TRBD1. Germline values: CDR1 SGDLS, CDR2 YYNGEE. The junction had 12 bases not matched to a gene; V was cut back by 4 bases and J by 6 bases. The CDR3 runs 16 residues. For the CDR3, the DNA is TGTGCCAGCAGCCAAGCCGGGACAGGACCTTCTCAGCCCCAGCATTTT. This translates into CASSQAGTGPSQPQHF.

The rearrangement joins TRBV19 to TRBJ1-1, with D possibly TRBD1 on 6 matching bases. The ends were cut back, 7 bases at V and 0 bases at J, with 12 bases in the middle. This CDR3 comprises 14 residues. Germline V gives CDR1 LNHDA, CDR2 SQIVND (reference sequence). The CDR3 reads CASTRTAMNTEAFF. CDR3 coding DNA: TGTGCCAGTACCAGGACAGCCATGAACACTGAAGCTTTCTTT.

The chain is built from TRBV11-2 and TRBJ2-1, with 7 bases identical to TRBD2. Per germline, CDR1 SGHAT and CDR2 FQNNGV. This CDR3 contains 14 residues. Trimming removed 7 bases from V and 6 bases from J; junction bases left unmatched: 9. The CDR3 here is CASTRDYSVNEQFF. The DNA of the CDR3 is TGTGCCAGCACCCGGGACTACTCTGTCAATGAGCAGTTCTTC.

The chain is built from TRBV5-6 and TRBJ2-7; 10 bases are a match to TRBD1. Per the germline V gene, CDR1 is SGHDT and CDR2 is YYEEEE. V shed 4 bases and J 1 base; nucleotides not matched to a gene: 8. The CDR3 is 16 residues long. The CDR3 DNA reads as TGTGCCAGCAGCCTGAGACAGGGGGCGGGTTCCTACGAGCAGTACGTC. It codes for CASSLRQGAGSYEQYV.